The 5 T cell receptor beta chains in this list originate from one sample, sequenced in a study of blood T cell repertoires in COVID-19. Profiled with immunoSEQ multiplex PCR; TCRdb holds only in-frame clones, not every one. The top ten hold 3% of the sample, which has about 250,000 clones, approximately 90% seen once. Sequenced: peripheral blood. These receptors originate from a man younger than 35 with active or convalescent COVID-19.

The rearrangement uses TRBV6-4 and TRBJ2-1, with 11 nucleotides matching TRBD2. With 6 bases clipped from V and 7 bases from J, the junction kept 8 bases outside the gene matches. CDR1 and CDR2 from the germline V gene are MRHNA and SNTAGT. CDR3 length: 15 residues. The DNA for the CDR3 is TGTGCCAGCAGCGCCACTAGCGGGAGTTCGAATGAGCAGTTCTTC. Protein: CASSATSGSSNEQFF.

The chain is built from TRBV10-2 and TRBJ2-1, with 7 bases lining up with TRBD2. The CDR3 loop spans 14 amino acids. J was trimmed by 2 bases and V by 7 bases; bases with no gene match: 5. Germline V gene lookup returns CDR1 WSHSY and CDR2 SAAADI. The CDR3 region is CASNGLGAYNEQFF. In DNA form, the CDR3 reads TGCGCCAGCAACGGACTAGGGGCCTACAATGAGCAGTTCTTC.

The V and J genes are TRBV11-2 and TRBJ2-5, with 13 bases identical to TRBD2. Looked up from germline, CDR1 is SGHAT and CDR2 is FQNNGV. V was pared by 5 bases and J by 5 bases, with 8 bases of the junction left unmatched. The CDR3 totals 16 residues. The CDR3, as DNA: TGTGCCAGCAGCCTAAGGACTAGCGGGGGCTGGGAGACCCAGTACTTC. Translated: CASSLRTSGGWETQYF.

This clone is a singleton in its sample. The chain uses TRBV7-2 and TRBJ2-5, with 11 bases that match TRBD2. The V segment lost 5 bases and the J segment 6 bases; nucleotides outside the gene matches: 8. Germline-derived CDR1 and CDR2 are SGHTA and FQGNSA. The CDR3 has 15 residues. Written as DNA, the CDR3 is TGTGCCAGCAGCGATAAAACTAGCGGGAGTAAGACCCAGTACTTC. It codes for CASSDKTSGSKTQYF.

The chain links TRBV24-1 to TRBJ2-2; 9 positions agree with TRBD1. V was clipped by 4 bases and J by 0 bases; unmatched bases: 5. The CDR3 runs to 17 residues. Germline CDR1 reads KGHDR; CDR2 reads SFDVKD. CDR3 region: CATSDRTGVTNTGELFF. The CDR3 nucleotides read TGTGCCACCAGTGACCGGACAGGGGTGACGAACACCGGGGAGCTGTTTTTT.